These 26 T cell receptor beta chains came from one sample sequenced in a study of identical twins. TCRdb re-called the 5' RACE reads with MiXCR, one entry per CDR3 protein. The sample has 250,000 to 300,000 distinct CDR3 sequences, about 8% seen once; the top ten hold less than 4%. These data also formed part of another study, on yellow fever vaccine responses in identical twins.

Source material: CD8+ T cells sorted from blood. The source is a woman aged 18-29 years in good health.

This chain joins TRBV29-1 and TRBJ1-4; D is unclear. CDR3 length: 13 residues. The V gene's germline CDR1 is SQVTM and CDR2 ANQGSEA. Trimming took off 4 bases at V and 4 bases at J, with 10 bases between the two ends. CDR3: CSVVWAFNEKLFF. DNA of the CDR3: TGCAGCGTTGTTTGGGCCTTTAATGAAAAACTGTTTTTT.

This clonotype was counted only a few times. DNA of the CDR3: TGTGCCAGCAGCGGACGGGGACTCCCTTTGCACAATGAGCAGTTCTTC. Translation: CASSGRGLPLHNEQFF. The chain links TRBV7-9 to TRBJ2-1, with a tentative D call TRBD2 (6 bases). Trimming stripped 5 bases from V and 5 bases from J, with 19 bases between. The CDR3 has 16 amino acids. Per the germline V gene, CDR1 is SEHNR and CDR2 is FQNEAQ (reference sequence). The entire variable domain, with the rest obtained from reference TRBV7-9 and TRBJ2-1, is as follows: DTGVSQNPRHKITKRGQNVTFRCDPISEHNRLYWYRQTLGQGPEFLTYFQNEAQLEKSRLLSDRFSAERPKGSFSTLEIQRTEQGDSAMYLCASSGRGLPLHNEQFFGPGTRLTVL.

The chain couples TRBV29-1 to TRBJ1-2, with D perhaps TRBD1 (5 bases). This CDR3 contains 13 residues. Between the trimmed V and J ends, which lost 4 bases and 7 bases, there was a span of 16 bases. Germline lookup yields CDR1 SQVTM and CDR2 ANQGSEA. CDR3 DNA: TGCAGCGTTGTTGGGACCTCGGCTGTTGGCTACACCTTC. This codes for CSVVGTSAVGYTF.

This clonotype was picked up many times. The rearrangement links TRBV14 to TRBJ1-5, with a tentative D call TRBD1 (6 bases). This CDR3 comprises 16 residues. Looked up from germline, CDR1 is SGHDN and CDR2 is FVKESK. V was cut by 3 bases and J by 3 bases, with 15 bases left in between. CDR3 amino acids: CASSHPTGYPNQPQHF. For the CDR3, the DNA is TGTGCCAGCAGCCATCCTACAGGGTACCCCAATCAGCCCCAGCATTTT.

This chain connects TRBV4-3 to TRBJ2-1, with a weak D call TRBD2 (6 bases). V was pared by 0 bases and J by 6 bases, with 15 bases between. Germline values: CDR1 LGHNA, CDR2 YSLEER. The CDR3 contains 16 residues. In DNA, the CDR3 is TGCGCCAGCAGCCAAGATTTGGGACTTCTGACCAATGAGCAGTTCTTC. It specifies CASSQDLGLLTNEQFF.

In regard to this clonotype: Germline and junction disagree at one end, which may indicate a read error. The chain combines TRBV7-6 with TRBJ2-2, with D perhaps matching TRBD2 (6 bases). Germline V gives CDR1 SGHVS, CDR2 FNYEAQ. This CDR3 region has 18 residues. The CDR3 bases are TGTGCCAGCAGCTTCGAGCAGTCTAGCGTTCTTAACACCGTGGAGCTGTTTTTT. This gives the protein CASSFEQSSVLNTVELFF.

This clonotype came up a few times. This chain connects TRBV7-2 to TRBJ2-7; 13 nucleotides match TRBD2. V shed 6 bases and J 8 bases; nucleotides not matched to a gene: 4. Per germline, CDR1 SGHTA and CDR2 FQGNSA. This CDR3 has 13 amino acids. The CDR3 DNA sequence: TGTGCCAGCAGGCCGGGACTAGCGGGAAAGCAGTACTTC. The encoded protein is CASRPGLAGKQYF.

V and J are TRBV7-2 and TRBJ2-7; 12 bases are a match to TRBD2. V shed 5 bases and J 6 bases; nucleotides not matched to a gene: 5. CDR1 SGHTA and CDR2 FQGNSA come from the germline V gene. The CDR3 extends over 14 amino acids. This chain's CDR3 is CASSETSGSIEQYF. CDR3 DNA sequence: TGTGCCAGCAGCGAGACTAGCGGGAGTATCGAGCAGTACTTC.

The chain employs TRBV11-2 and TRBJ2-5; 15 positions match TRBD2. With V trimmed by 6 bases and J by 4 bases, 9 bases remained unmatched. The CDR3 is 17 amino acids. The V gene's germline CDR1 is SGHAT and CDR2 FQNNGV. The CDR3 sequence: CASSQWGGLAGGETQYF. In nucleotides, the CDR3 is TGTGCCAGCAGTCAGTGGGGGGGACTAGCGGGAGGAGAGACCCAGTACTTC.

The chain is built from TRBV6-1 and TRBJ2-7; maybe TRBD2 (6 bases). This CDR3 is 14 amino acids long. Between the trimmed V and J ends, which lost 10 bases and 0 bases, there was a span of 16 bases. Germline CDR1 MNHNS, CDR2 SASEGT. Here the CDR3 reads CAISQYGGSYEQYF. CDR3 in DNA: TGTGCCATCAGCCAGTACGGGGGCTCCTACGAGCAGTACTTC.

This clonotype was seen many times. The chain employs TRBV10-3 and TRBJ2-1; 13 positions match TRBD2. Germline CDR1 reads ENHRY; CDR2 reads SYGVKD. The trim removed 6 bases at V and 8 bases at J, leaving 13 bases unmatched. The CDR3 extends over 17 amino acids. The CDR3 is CAIRETSGGTNRDEQFF. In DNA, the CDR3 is TGTGCCATCAGGGAGACTAGCGGGGGGACGAACCGCGATGAGCAGTTCTTC.

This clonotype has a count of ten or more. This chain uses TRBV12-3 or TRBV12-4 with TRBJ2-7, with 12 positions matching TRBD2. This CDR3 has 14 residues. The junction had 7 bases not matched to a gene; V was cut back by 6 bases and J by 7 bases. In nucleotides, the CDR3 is TGTGCCAGCAGCCGACTAGCGGGAGTGGGTGAGCAGTACTTC. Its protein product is CASSRLAGVGEQYF.

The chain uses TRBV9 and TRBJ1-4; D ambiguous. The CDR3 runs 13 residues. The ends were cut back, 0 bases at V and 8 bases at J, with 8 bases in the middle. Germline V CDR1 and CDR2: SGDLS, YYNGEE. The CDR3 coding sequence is TGTGCCAGCAGCGTAGGGGTACGGGAAAAACTGTTTTTT. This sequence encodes CASSVGVREKLFF.

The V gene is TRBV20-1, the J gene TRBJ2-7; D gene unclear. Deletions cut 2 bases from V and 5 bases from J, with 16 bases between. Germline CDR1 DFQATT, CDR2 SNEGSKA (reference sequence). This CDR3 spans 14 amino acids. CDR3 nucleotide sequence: TGCAGTGCTAGACCTCTGTTAGGCGTCCACGAGCAGTACTTC. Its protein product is CSARPLLGVHEQYF.

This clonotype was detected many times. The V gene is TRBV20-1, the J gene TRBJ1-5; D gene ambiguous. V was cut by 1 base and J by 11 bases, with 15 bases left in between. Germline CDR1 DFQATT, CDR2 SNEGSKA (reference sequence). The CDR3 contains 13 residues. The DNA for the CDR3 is TGCAGTGCTAGAGGAGTCCAAGACATGTCCCAGCATTTT. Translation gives CSARGVQDMSQHF.

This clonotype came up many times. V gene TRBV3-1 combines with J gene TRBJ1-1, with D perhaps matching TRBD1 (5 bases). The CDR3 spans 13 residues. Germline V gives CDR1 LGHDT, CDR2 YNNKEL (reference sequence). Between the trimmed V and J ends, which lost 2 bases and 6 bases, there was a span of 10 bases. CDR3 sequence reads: CASSQWEGAEAFF. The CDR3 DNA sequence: TGTGCCAGCAGCCAATGGGAAGGGGCTGAAGCTTTCTTT.

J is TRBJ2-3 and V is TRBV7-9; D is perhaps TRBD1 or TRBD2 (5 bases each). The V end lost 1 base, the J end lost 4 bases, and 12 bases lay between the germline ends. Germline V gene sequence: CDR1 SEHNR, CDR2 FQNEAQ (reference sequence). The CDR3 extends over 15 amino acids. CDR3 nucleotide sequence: TGTGCCAGCAGCTTAGGAGCAGGGACCCCAGATACGCAGTATTTT. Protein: CASSLGAGTPDTQYF. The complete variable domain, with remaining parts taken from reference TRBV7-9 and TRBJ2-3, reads DTGVSQNPRHKITKRGQNVTFRCDPISEHNRLYWYRQTLGQGPEFLTYFQNEAQLEKSRLLSDRFSAERPKGSFSTLEIQRTEQGDSAMYLCASSLGAGTPDTQYFGPGTRLTVL.

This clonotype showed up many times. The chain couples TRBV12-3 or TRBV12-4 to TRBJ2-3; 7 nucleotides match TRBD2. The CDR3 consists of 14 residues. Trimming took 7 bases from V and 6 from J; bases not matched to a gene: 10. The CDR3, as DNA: TGTGCCAGCAACCTACTAGCGACGGGGGATACGCAGTATTTT. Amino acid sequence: CASNLLATGDTQYF.

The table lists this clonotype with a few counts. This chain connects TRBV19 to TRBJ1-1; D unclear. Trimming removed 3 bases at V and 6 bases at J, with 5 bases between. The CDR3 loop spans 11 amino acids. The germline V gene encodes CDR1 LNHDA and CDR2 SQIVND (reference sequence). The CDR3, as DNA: TGTGCCAGTAGTATGAGCGCTGAAGCTTTCTTT. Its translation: CASSMSAEAFF. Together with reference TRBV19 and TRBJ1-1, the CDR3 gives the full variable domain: DGGITQSPKYLFRKEGQNVTLSCEQNLNHDAMYWYRQDPGQGLRLIYYSQIVNDFQKGDIAEGYSVSREKKESFPLTVTSAQKNPTAFYLCASSMSAEAFFGQGTRLTVV.

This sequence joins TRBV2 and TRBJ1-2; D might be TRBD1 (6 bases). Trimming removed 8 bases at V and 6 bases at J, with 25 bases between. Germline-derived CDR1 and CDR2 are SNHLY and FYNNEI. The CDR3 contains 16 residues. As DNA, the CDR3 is TGTGCCAGCGGCCCATTATCGTCCGCGGGGGCGCATGGCTACACCTTC. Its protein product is CASGPLSSAGAHGYTF.

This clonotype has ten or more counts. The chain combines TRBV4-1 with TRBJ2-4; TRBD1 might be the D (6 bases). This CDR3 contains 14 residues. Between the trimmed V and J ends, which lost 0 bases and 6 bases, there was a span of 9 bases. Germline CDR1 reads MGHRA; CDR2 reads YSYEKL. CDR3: CASSQEADRNIQYF. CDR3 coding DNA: TGCGCCAGCAGCCAAGAGGCGGACAGAAACATTCAGTACTTC.

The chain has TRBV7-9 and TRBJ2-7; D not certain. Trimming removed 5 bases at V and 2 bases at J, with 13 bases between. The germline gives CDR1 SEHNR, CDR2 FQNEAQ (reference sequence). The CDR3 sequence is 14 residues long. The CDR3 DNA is TGTGCCAGCAGCAAGAGCCCCTCTCCCTACGAGCAGTACTTC. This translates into CASSKSPSPYEQYF.

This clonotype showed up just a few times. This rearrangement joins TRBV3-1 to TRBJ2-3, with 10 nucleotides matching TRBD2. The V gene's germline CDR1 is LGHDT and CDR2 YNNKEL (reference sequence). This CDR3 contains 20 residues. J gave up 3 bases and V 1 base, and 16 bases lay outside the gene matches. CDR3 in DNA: TGTGCCAGCAGCCAAGGGTTCTCTAGCGGGAGCCTACGGGGGACAGATACGCAGTATTTT. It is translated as CASSQGFSSGSLRGTDTQYF.

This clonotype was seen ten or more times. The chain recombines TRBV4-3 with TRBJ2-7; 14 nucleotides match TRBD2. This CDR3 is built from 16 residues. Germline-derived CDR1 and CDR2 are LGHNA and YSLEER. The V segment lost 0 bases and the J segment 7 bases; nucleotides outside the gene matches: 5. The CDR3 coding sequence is TGCGCCAGCAGCCAAGATGGACTAGCGGGAGGTCGGGAGCAGTACTTC. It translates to CASSQDGLAGGREQYF.

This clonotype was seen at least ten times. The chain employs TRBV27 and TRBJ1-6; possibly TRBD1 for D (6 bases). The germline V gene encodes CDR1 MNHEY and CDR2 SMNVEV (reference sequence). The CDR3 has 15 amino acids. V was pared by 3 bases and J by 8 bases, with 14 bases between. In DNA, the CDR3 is TGTGCCAGCAGTTTTCTTGTAGGGGGTGATTCACCCCTCCACTTT. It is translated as CASSFLVGGDSPLHF.

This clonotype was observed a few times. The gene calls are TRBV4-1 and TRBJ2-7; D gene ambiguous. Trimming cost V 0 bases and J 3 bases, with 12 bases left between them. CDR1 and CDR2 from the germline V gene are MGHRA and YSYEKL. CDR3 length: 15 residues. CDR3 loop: CASSQDLGEGYEQYF. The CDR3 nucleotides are TGCGCCAGCAGCCAAGATTTGGGTGAAGGCTACGAGCAGTACTTC.